The source of this T cell receptor (beta chain) is a study of T cells after posttransplantation cyclophosphamide (dated by TCRdb to the mid-2010s). Regarding the research as a whole: The study tracked T cell repertoire reconstitution by TRB sequencing after myeloablative bone marrow transplantation using posttransplantation cyclophosphamide as GVHD prophylaxis. Samples from a few dozen PTCy-treated patients and approximately 15 related bone marrow donors of those patients were subjected to antigen receptor sequencing. Blood from all 35 or so PTCy patients with 1-year posttransplant specimens was subjected to TRB sequencing. TRA and TRB clonality were tightly correlated in ten or so samples, so subsequent TCR analyses focused on TRB only. Up to roughly 3 additional blood samples from 2 to 5.2 years after transplant were also TRB-sequenced in 3 patients, as was pretransplant blood from 4 patients. Public TRB sequences were queried against a database of over 3,000 sequences associated with responses to pathogens, tumor antigens, self-antigens and alloantigens. The paper as a whole reports these results and caveats: Across approximately 41 patients, TRB clonality was highly associated with recipient CMV seropositivity and CMV reactivation, and PTCy diversity was similar to diversity in CNI/methotrexate controls. Donor-recipient similarity was low at 1-2 months but increased during the first year, and donor CD8+ memory clones often dominated later blood repertoires. The TRB repertoires of T cells infiltrating skin or the GI tract showed only limited overlap with the TRB repertoires found in blood.

TRB sequencing used genomic DNA with the immunoSEQ assay at survey resolution or the hsTCRB kit. As for the original processing: The immunoSEQ software handled the initial read processing, while the LymphoSeq R package was used for the repertoire analyses. Clonality was computed as 1 minus normalized Shannon entropy; Gini coefficient was also calculated for each TRB dataset. Phenotypes of unsorted samples were inferred by mapping TRB sequences from sorted subsets of the recipient or donor onto the same recipient's unsorted samples. Sourced from immuneACCESS, this table was stored by TCRdb with only in-frame sequences that have V and J called. A share of the clones is absent; for the studies checked, an unresolved V gene accounts for under half, and the remainder has no known explanation. The DNA was the basis for D and trimming; V, J and clone size are from that table. The sample data list approximately 23,000 clones, and 95% to 98% of these were observed just once. Together, the top ten hold approximately 0.13% of the sample.

Notes on this clone: The antigen it binds to is not known. Within one base of it there is no much larger clone, and no base qualities were kept.

To count as naive, T cells had to be viable CD3+CD4+ or CD3+CD8+ cells with a CCR7+CD45RA+CD45RO-CD95-CD27+CD28+ profile. Related bone marrow donors provided peripheral blood samples on the day of marrow donation. Mononuclear cells from peripheral blood and bone marrow were separated by Ficoll-Hypaque density centrifugation and then cryopreserved. CD4+ and CD8+ T cells, including naive and memory subsets, were sorted by FACS on a FACSAria II. The specimen was naive CD4+ T cells sorted from PBMCs. The TCR originated in a man aged 50 to 60 in good health, CMV-negative, and a related stem cell transplant donor.

The CDR3 protein: CASSGTGYQPQHF. The DNA is TGTGCCAGCAGCGGGACAGGATATCAGCCCCAGCATTTT. The rearranged segments are TRBV7-2 and TRBJ1-5, and 8 junction bases match TRBD1. Per the germline V gene, SGHTA is the CDR1 and FQGNSA is the CDR2. The CDR3, from cysteine to phenylalanine, totals 13 residues. This entry keeps only the CDR3 DNA: 39 bases, framed from base 1. Here V drops 5 bases and J drops 5 bases, and the junction holds 2 bases not matched to any gene.